This T cell receptor (beta chain) appears in the sequencing data of a study of cytomegalovirus exposure and HLA in healthy donors. Study information: Sequencing of about 179 million T cells in an earlier analysis found 120 million or so unique TCR beta sequences. The study's findings and limits: Reported findings show TCR beta sequences accurately forecast HLA-A and HLA-B alleles in most subjects. Indistinguishable V segments, including TRBV6-2 and TRBV6-3, were excluded.

PCR was performed using 60 Vbeta and 13 Jbeta primers. Clones were read by immunoSEQ multiplex PCR, and TCRdb kept only the in-frame ones, dropping some. This sample yields approximately 130,000 clones, of which around 82% are seen a single time; under 1.5% belongs to the top ten. V trimming: 6 bases; J trimming: 3 bases; junction bases outside the gene matches: 10. Germline V CDR1 and CDR2: SGHAT, FQNNGV. The CDR3 contains 16 residues. Worth noting for this clone: The antigen remains unidentified.

Healthy bone marrow donors made up the cohort. This rearrangement joins TRBV11-2 to TRBJ2-3; 9 bases fit TRBD1. This TCR derives from a man aged 50 to 59 in good health and CMV-seronegative. Sequencing was done on a sample of PBMCs. CDR3 sequence reads: CASRRPGQGKTDTQYF. CDR3 nucleotides: TGTGCCAGCAGACGTCCGGGACAGGGCAAGACAGATACGCAGTATTTT.